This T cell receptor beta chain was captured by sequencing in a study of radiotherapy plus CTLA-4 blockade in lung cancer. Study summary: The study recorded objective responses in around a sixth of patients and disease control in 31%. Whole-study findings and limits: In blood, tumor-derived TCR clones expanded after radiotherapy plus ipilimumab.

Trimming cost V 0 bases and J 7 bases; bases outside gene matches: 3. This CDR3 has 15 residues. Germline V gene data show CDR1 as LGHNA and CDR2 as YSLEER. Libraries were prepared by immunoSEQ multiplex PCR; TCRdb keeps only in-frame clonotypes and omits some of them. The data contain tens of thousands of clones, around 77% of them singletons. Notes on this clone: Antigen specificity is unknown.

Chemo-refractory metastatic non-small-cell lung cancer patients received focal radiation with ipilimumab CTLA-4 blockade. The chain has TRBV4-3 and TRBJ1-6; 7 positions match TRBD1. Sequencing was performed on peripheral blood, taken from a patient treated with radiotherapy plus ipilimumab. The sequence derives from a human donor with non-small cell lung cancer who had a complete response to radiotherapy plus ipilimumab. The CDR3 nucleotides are TGCGCCAGCAGCCAAGATAGACAGGGAAATTCACCCCTCCACTTT. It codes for CASSQDRQGNSPLHF.